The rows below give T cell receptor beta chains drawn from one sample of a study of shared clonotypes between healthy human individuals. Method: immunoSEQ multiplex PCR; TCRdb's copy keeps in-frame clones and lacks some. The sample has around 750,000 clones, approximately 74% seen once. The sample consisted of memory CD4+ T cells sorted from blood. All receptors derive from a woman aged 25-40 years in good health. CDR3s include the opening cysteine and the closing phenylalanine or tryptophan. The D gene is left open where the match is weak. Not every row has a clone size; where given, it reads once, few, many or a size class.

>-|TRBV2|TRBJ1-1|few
TGTGCCAGCAGGTACACGGGACACCCGAACACTGAAGCTTTCTTT
CASRYTGHPNTEAFF
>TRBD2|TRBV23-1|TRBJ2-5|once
TGCGCCAGCAGTCCTCACTTAAAAGCGGGGGAGACCCAGTACTTC
CASSPHLKAGETQYF
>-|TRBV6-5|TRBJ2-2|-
TGTGCCAGCAGTTGGAAAATGGAGTCCGGCGGGGAGCTGTTTTTT
CASSWKMESGGELFF
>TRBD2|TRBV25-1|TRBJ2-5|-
TGTGCCAGGACGGATATACCTAGCGGGAGGTTAGGAGAGACCCAGTACTTC
CARTDIPSGRLGETQYF
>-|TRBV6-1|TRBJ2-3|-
TGTGCCAGCAGTGGGCCCGGATTTAGCACAGATACGCAGTATTTT
CASSGPGFSTDTQYF
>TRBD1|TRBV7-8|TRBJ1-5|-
TGTGCCAGCAGCTTAAGCTTGTCAGGGGGTAATCAGCCCCAGCATTTT
CASSLSLSGGNQPQHF
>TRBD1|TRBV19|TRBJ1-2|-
TGTGCCAGTAGTACCCACCCCAGGACAGGGGGCGTCTATGGCTACACCTTC
CASSTHPRTGGVYGYTF
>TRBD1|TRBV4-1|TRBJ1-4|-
TGCGCCAGCAGCCAAGATAAGGGGGCAATCACTAATGAAAAACTGTTTTTT
CASSQDKGAITNEKLFF
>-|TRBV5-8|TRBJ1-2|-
TGTGCCAGCAGCTTGGTATGGGGCCATGACTATGGCTACACCTTC
CASSLVWGHDYGYTF
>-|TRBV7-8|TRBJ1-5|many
TGTGCCAGCAGCTTAGAACTGGCGGCAGCAATTAATCAGCCCCAGCATTTT
CASSLELAAAINQPQHF